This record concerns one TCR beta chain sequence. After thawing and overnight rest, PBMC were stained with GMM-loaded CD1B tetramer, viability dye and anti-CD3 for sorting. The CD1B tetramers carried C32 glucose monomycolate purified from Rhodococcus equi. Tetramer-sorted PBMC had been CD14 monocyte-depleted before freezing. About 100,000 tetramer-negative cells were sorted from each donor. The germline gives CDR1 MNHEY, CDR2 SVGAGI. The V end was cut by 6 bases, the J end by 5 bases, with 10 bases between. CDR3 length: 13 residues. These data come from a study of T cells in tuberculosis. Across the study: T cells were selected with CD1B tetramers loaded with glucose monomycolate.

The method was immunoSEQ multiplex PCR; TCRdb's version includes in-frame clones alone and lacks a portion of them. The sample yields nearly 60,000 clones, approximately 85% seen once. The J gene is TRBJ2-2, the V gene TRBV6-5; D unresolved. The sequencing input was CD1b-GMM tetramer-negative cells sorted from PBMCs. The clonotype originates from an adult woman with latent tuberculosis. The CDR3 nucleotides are TGTGCCAGCAGCAGTTTCGAAACCGGGGAGCTGTTTTTT. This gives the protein CASSSFETGELFF.